The clone carrying this T cell receptor beta chain was observed a handful of times. The antigen is not known. Healthy Caucasians made up all donors. This sample is drawn from a study of identical twins. General study findings and limits: With abundant cord blood beta clonotypes, insertions were fewer; memory repertoires showed no such pattern. It was possible that invariant MAIT and iNKT cells partly confounded the zero-insertion analyses.

TCRdb fed the 5' RACE reads into MiXCR, producing one record per CDR3 protein. The sample has roughly 250,000 distinct CDR3 sequences; approximately 6.8% are singletons. This CDR3 has 15 amino acids. Trimming at V came to 6 bases and at J to 6 bases, leaving 10 bases not matched to a gene. Germline loops: CDR1 MNHNS, CDR2 SASEGT. The same sample was also studied in work on yellow fever vaccine responses in identical twins. In that study: Twins reportedly mounted vaccine T cell responses that seemed partly convergent, partly personalized.

The clonotype originates from a woman between 18 and 29 years old in good health. This chain connects TRBV6-1 to TRBJ2-3; TRBD1 aligns across 9 bases. Material for sequencing was CD8+ T cells sorted from blood. The DNA of the CDR3 is TGTGCCAGCAGCTCCGGGACAGGGCCCCTGGATACGCAGTATTTT. Its protein is CASSSGTGPLDTQYF.